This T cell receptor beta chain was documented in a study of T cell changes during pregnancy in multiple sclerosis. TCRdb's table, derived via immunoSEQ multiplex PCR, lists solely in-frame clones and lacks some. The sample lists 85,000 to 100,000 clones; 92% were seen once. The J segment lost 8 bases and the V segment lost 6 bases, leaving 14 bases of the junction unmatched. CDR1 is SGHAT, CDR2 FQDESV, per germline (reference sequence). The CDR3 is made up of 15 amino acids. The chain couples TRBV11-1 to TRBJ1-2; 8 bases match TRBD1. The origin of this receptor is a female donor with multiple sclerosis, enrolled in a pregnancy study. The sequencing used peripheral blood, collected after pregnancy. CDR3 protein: CASRPRTGPIIGYTF. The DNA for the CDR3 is TGTGCCAGCAGACCCAGGACAGGGCCCATCATAGGCTACACCTTC. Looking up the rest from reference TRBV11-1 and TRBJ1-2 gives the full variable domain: EAEVAQSPRYKITEKSQAVAFWCDPISGHATLYWYRQILGQGPELLVQFQDESVVDDSQLPKDRFSAERLKGVDSTLKIQPAELGDSAMYLCASRPRTGPIIGYTFGSGTRLTVV.